This TCR beta chain was sequenced in a study of T cell repertoires in cytomegalovirus infection. This CDR3 has 14 amino acids. Trimming took 1 base from V and 9 from J, leaving 13 bases between them. Comments on this clonotype: Antigen unknown.

TCRdb re-called the reads with MiXCR, one entry per CDR3 protein. Here the sample spans approximately 260,000 distinct CDR3 sequences, about 20% being singletons. The TCR originated in a human donor in good health (CMV status not recorded). Some clones in this sample may be carry-over from other donors' samples. The source was cultured PBMCs, collected from culture after CMV antigen stimulation. The chain carries TRBV12-3 or TRBV12-4 and TRBJ2-1; D remains unclear. The CDR3 sequence is CASSLGAKGIEQFF. CDR3 DNA: TGTGCCAGCAGTTTAGGGGCCAAAGGGATTGAGCAGTTCTTC.